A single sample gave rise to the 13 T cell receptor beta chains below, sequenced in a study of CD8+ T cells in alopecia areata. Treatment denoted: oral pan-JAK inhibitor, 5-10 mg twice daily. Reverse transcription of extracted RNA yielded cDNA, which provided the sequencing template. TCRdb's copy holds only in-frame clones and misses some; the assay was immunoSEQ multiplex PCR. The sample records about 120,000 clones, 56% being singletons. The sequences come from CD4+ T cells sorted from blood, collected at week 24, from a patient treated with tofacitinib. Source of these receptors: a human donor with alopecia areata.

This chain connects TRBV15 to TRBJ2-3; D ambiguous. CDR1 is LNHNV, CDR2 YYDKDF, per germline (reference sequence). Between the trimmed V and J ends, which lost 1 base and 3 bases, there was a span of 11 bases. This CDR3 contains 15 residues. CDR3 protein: CATSRGEQPTDTQYF. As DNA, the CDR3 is TGTGCCACCAGCAGAGGGGAACAGCCTACAGATACGCAGTATTTT.

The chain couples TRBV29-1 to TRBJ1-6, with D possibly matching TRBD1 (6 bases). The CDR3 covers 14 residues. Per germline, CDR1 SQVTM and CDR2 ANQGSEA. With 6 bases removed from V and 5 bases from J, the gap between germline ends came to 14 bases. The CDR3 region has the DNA TGCAGCGTCGCCGGGGGCGCGGATAATTCACCCCTCCACTTT. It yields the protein CSVAGGADNSPLHF.

Written as DNA, the CDR3 is TGTGCCTGGAGTGTACCGGGCGGGGGGGCCCTAGAGACCCAGTACTTC. It translates to CAWSVPGGGALETQYF. The chain recombines TRBV30 with TRBJ2-5, with TRBD2 matching 9 bases. This CDR3 region has 16 residues. Trimming removed 0 bases from V and 4 bases from J; junction bases left unmatched: 9. The germline V gene encodes CDR1 GTSNPN and CDR2 SVGIG (reference sequence).

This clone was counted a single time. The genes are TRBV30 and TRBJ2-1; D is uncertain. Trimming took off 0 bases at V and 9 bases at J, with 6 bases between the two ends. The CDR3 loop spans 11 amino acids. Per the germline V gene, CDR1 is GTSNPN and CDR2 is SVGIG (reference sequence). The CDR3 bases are TGTGCCTGGAGTGTACGGGCTGAGCAGTTCTTC. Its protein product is CAWSVRAEQFF.

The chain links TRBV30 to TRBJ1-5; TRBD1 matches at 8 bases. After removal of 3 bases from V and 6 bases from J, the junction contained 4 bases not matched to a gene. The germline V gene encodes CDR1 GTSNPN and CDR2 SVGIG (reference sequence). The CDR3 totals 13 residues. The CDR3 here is CAWSTGGGQPQHF. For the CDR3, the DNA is TGTGCCTGGAGCACAGGGGGAGGTCAGCCCCAGCATTTT.

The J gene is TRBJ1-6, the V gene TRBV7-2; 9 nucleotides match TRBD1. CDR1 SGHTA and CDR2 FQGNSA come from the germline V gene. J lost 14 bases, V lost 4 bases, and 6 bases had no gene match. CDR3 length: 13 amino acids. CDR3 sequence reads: CASSYGQGTALHF. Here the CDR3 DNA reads TGTGCCAGCAGCTACGGACAGGGGACAGCCCTCCACTTT. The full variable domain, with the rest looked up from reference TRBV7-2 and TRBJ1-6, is GAGVSQSPSNKVTEKGKDVELRCDPISGHTALYWYRQSLGQGLEFLIYFQGNSAPDKSGLPSDRFSAERTGGSVSTLTIQRTQQEDSAVYLCASSYGQGTALHFGNGTRLTVT.

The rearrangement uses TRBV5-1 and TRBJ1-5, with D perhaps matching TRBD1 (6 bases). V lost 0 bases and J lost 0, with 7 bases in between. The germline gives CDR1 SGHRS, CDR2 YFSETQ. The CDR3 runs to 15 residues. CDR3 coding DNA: TGCGCCAGCAGCTTGGGGGACACTAGCAATCAGCCCCAGCATTTT. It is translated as CASSLGDTSNQPQHF.

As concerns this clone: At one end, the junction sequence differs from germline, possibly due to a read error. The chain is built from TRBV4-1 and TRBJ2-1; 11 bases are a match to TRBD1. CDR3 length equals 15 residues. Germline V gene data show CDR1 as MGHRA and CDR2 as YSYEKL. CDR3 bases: TGTGCCAGCAGCCCGGGACAGGGGGTGAACAATGAGCAGTTCTTC. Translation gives CASSPGQGVNNEQFF.

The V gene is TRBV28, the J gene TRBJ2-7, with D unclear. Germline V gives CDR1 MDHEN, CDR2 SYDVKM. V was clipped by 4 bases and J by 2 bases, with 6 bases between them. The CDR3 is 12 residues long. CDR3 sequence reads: CASSSRPYEQYF. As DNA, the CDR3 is TGTGCCAGCAGTTCACGCCCCTACGAGCAGTACTTC.

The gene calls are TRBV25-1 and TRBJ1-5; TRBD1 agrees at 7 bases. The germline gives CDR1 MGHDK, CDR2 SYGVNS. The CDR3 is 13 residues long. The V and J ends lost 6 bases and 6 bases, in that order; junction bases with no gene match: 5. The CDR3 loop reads CASRGTGAQPQHF. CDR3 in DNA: TGTGCCAGCAGGGGCACAGGGGCTCAGCCCCAGCATTTT.

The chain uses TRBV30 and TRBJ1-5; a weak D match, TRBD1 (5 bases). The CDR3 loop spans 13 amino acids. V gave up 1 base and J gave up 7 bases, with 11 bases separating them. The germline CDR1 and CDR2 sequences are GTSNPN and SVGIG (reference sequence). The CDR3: CAWSGGNRQPQHF. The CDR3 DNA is TGTGCCTGGAGTGGGGGGAATCGGCAGCCCCAGCATTTT.

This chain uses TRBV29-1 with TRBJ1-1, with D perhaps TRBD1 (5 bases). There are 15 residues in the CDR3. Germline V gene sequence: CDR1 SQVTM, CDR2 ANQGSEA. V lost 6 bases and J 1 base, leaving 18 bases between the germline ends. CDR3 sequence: CSVATFGTENTEAFF. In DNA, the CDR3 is TGCAGCGTGGCTACCTTCGGGACGGAGAACACTGAAGCTTTCTTT. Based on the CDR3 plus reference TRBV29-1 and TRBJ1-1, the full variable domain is SAVISQKPSRDICQRGTSLTIQCQVDSQVTMMFWYRQQPGQSLTLIATANQGSEATYESGFVIDKFPISRPNLTFSTLTVSNMSPEDSSIYLCSVATFGTENTEAFFGQGTRLTVV.

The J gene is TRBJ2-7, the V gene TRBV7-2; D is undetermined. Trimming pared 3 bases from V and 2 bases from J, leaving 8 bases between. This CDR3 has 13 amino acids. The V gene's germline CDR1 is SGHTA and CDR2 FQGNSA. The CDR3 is CASSFASTYEQYF. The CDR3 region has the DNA TGTGCCAGCAGCTTCGCCTCTACCTACGAGCAGTACTTC. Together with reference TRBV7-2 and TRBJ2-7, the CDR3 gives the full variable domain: GAGVSQSPSNKVTEKGKDVELRCDPISGHTALYWYRQSLGQGLEFLIYFQGNSAPDKSGLPSDRFSAERTGGSVSTLTIQRTQQEDSAVYLCASSFASTYEQYFGPGTRLTVT.